One and the same sample provided the 21 T cell receptor beta chains below, sequenced in a study of monozygotic twins with inflammatory bowel disease. TCRdb reanalyzed the 5' RACE reads and collapses them to one entry per CDR3 protein, without DNA. The sample has about 300,000 distinct CDR3 sequences, and its top ten clones hold about 5%. The sample was blood. These receptors were taken from a human donor with ulcerative colitis or Crohn's disease, or a healthy co-twin of an affected twin (not recorded which).

This chain joins TRBV5-6 and TRBJ2-2; there is no DNA to check the TCRdb D call of TRBD2. Looked up from germline, CDR1 is SGHDT and CDR2 is YYEEEE. The CDR3 spans 16 residues. The CDR3 loop reads CASSQDYFRHTGELFF.

The rearrangement links TRBV12-3 or TRBV12-4 to TRBJ2-7; lacking DNA, the TRBD1 call made by TCRdb goes unchecked. There are 15 residues in the CDR3. CDR3 region: CASSTVGGGNYEQYF.

The rearrangement links TRBV6-4 to TRBJ2-4; the D call of TRBD1 rests on TCRdb alone, since no DNA is present to check it. The germline gives CDR1 MRHNA, CDR2 SNTAGT. The CDR3 runs to 19 residues. The CDR3: CASSDPWTAVYLAKNIQYF.

The chain carries TRBV12-3 or TRBV12-4 and TRBJ2-7; TCRdb reports TRBD1, a call that lacks DNA to check it against. The CDR3 contains 14 residues. This CDR3 is CASSPWTASYEQYF.

The genes are TRBV28 and TRBJ2-5; absent DNA, TCRdb's TRBD2 call cannot be checked. Germline-derived CDR1 and CDR2 are MDHEN and SYDVKM. This CDR3 spans 14 amino acids. Here the CDR3 reads CASSSGGSIETQYF. The complete variable domain, with remaining parts taken from reference TRBV28 and TRBJ2-5, reads DVKVTQSSRYLVKRTGEKVFLECVQDMDHENMFWYRQDPGLGLRLIYFSYDVKMKEKGDIPEGYSVSREKKERFSLILESASTNQTSMYLCASSSGGSIETQYFGPGTRLLVL.

The chain recombines TRBV9 with TRBJ1-2; TCRdb indicates TRBD1, and absent DNA this call remains unverified. This CDR3 contains 15 residues. The germline V gene has CDR1 SGDLS and CDR2 YYNGEE. CDR3 sequence: CASSATGSPNYGYTF. Full variable domain (outside the CDR3, taken from reference TRBV9 and TRBJ1-2): DSGVTQTPKHLITATGQRVTLRCSPRSGDLSVYWYQQSLDQGLQFLIQYYNGEERAKGNILERFSAQQFPDLHSELNLSSLELGDSALYFCASSATGSPNYGYTFGSGTRLTVV.

The chain is built from TRBV11-2 and TRBJ2-5. The CDR3 contains 12 residues. The germline V gene has CDR1 SGHAT and CDR2 FQNNGV. CDR3 sequence reads: CASSFLQETQYF. Looking up the rest from reference TRBV11-2 and TRBJ2-5 gives the full variable domain: EAGVAQSPRYKIIEKRQSVAFWCNPISGHATLYWYQQILGQGPKLLIQFQNNGVVDDSQLPKDRFSAERLKGVDSTLKIQPAKLEDSAVYLCASSFLQETQYFGPGTRLLVL.

CDR3 amino acids: CSATGNVDEQYF. The chain carries TRBV20-1 and TRBJ2-7; as DNA is missing, the TRBD1 call by TCRdb cannot be tested. This CDR3 is 12 amino acids long. Per germline, CDR1 DFQATT and CDR2 SNEGSKA (reference sequence).

V usage is TRBV7-3 and J usage is TRBJ2-1; TCRdb gives TRBD1 as the D gene, but with no DNA this cannot be confirmed. Germline CDR1 is SGHTA and CDR2 is FQGTGA. The CDR3 length is 13 residues. The CDR3 loop reads CASSFVRDNEQFF.

The CDR3 loop is CASSSPGTDHLPQHF. The gene calls are TRBV7-8 and TRBJ1-5; lacking DNA, the TRBD1 call made by TCRdb goes unchecked. This CDR3 has 15 residues. Germline V gene data show CDR1 as SGHVS and CDR2 as FQNEAQ.

V and J are TRBV30 and TRBJ1-6; TCRdb returns TRBD1, unconfirmable since there is no DNA. The CDR3 has 16 amino acids. Germline V gives CDR1 GTSNPN, CDR2 SVGIG (reference sequence). The CDR3 here is CAWMGAMVGAYSPLHF.

The chain couples TRBV6-4 to TRBJ2-5; the D call of TRBD1 rests on TCRdb alone, since no DNA is present to check it. The V gene's germline CDR1 is MRHNA and CDR2 SNTAGT. The CDR3 has 14 amino acids. The CDR3 reads CASRPVGGQETQYF.

This chain's CDR3 is CASSQNTHRNTIYF. The gene calls are TRBV14 and TRBJ1-3. Germline V gene lookup returns CDR1 SGHDN and CDR2 FVKESK. The CDR3 contains 14 residues.

The V call is TRBV6-1, the J call TRBJ2-2; with no DNA, the TCRdb D assignment of TRBD1 cannot be verified. Germline V gene lookup returns CDR1 MNHNS and CDR2 SASEGT. This CDR3 contains 15 residues. CDR3 protein: CASSPLDKITGELFF.

This chain connects TRBV23-1 to TRBJ2-3; TCRdb indicates TRBD2, and absent DNA this call remains unverified. TRBV23-1 is flagged as an ORF with uncertain function. The CDR3 extends over 16 amino acids. The CDR3 loop is CASSQSKGPNTDTQYF.

V is TRBV6-5 and J is TRBJ2-6; the TCRdb call, TRBD1, lacks DNA for checking. CDR3 size: 19 residues. Germline V gives CDR1 MNHEY, CDR2 SVGAGI. The CDR3 region is CASSYSEGTGVSGANVLTF.

This rearrangement joins TRBV20-1 to TRBJ1-4; TCRdb's D call, TRBD1, is unchecked because there is no DNA. The CDR3 is 16 amino acids. The V gene's germline CDR1 is DFQATT and CDR2 SNEGSKA (reference sequence). The CDR3 is CSARDPETAFNEKLFF.

The rearrangement joins TRBV5-1 to TRBJ2-4; TCRdb picks TRBD2, but there is no DNA to check that call. Germline values: CDR1 SGHRS, CDR2 YFSETQ. CDR3 size: 15 residues. The CDR3 reads CASSLIAGGKNIQYF.

The chain joins TRBV6-5 to TRBJ2-5. The CDR3 runs to 13 residues. In germline, CDR1 is MNHEY, CDR2 SVGAGI. The CDR3 loop reads CASKVPIGETQYF.

The V call is TRBV6-2 or TRBV6-3, the J call TRBJ2-2; TCRdb calls TRBD2, which cannot be checked without DNA. The CDR3 runs 15 residues. Germline CDR1 reads MNHEY; CDR2 reads SVGEGT. The CDR3 sequence: CASSYGRDYTGELFF.

CDR3 residues: CATSDSSGGLGEQFF. The chain employs TRBV24-1 and TRBJ2-1; the TRBD2 assignment by TCRdb is unverifiable without DNA. This CDR3 contains 15 residues. Per germline, CDR1 KGHDR and CDR2 SFDVKD.